The 4 T cell receptor beta chains listed next were all sequenced from one sample in a study of cytomegalovirus exposure and HLA in healthy donors. The PCR employed 60 Vbeta primers together with 13 Jbeta primers. Libraries were prepared by immunoSEQ multiplex PCR; TCRdb keeps only in-frame clonotypes and omits some of them. The sample holds roughly 110,000 clones; 70% to 85% are singletons and the top ten take 11%. What was sequenced was PBMCs. These receptors all come from a man in his forties in good health and CMV-seropositive.

The V call is TRBV9, the J call TRBJ2-7; possibly TRBD2 for D (6 bases). V was pared by 0 bases and J by 5 bases, with 12 bases between. CDR3 length: 14 residues. Germline V gene lookup returns CDR1 SGDLS and CDR2 YYNGEE. The chain's CDR3 is CASSVGMTGDEQYF. In DNA, the CDR3 is TGTGCCAGCAGCGTAGGGATGACGGGGGACGAGCAGTACTTC.

The chain recombines TRBV5-1 with TRBJ1-1; 7 nucleotides match TRBD1. Germline values: CDR1 SGHRS, CDR2 YFSETQ. The V and J ends lost 0 bases and 3 bases, in that order; junction bases with no gene match: 5. The CDR3 extends over 15 amino acids. The CDR3 loop is CASSLGTGHDTEAFF. The CDR3 nucleotides read TGCGCCAGCAGCTTGGGGACAGGTCATGACACTGAAGCTTTCTTT.

The V gene is TRBV19, the J gene TRBJ2-3, with 9 bases identical to TRBD1. J lost 2 bases, V lost 4 bases, and 16 bases had no gene match. Germline values: CDR1 LNHDA, CDR2 SQIVND (reference sequence). The CDR3 is made up of 19 amino acids. CDR3 DNA sequence: TGTGCCAGTAGTAAACAACCTCCAACCGGGACAGGGTACACAGATACGCAGTATTTT. Translating gives CASSKQPPTGTGYTDTQYF.

To note about this clone: One junction end disagrees with the germline gene, perhaps due to a read error. The genes are TRBV15 and TRBJ2-6; possible D gene TRBD1, 5 bases. The CDR3 is made up of 13 amino acids. Germline values: CDR1 LNHNV, CDR2 YYDKDF (reference sequence). CDR3 region: CATFYSGANGLTF. CDR3 bases: TGTGCCACCTTTTACTCTGGGGCCAACGGCCTGACTTTC.